These 28 T cell receptor beta chains were sequenced from one sample in a study of OX40 agonist ivuxolimab in advanced cancers. The data were produced by immunoSEQ multiplex PCR, yet TCRdb's version contains in-frame clones alone and is incomplete. Here the sample spans under 25,000 clones, under 70% being singletons. Sequences were derived from CD4+ or CD8+ T cells sorted from blood, sampled in a trial of the OX40 agonist ivuxolimab. Receptors were obtained from an adult with an advanced solid tumor such as melanoma, head and neck, liver or kidney cancer.

The chain is built from TRBV19 and TRBJ2-1; tentative D call: TRBD2 (6 bases). Germline CDR1 is LNHDA and CDR2 is SQIVND (reference sequence). Trimming cost V 5 bases and J 0 bases, with 14 bases left between them. The CDR3 has 16 residues. In nucleotides, the CDR3 is TGTGCCAGTAGTGTGGGACTCCAGAGCTCCTACAATGAGCAGTTCTTC. It yields the protein CASSVGLQSSYNEQFF.

By share of the sample, this clone is medium-sized. The chain recombines TRBV21-1 with TRBJ2-4; TRBD2, the table's D call, was not compared with the DNA. TRBV21-1 is an annotated pseudogene. There are 13 residues in the CDR3. The CDR3 DNA is TGTGCCAGCAGCCACCGGGAGGGAAACATTCAGTACTTC. It is translated as CASSHREGNIQYF.

The rearrangement uses TRBV5-6 and TRBJ2-5, with 8 bases matching TRBD1. The J call is uncertain, as TRBJ2-7 better fits the DNA end. Germline V gives CDR1 SGHDT, CDR2 YYEEEE. This CDR3 region has 15 residues. DNA for the CDR3: TGTGCCAGCAGCTTCGAACAGGGGGGCCGGTACGAGCAGTACTTC. It is translated as CASSFEQGGRYEQYF.

This sequence joins TRBV6-4 and TRBJ2-3; 7 nucleotides align to TRBD1. The CDR3 runs to 15 residues. Germline-derived CDR1 and CDR2 are MRHNA and SNTAGT. The V segment lost 0 bases and the J segment 4 bases; nucleotides outside the gene matches: 4. The CDR3 loop is CASSDSGGRADTQYF. CDR3 in DNA: TGTGCCAGCAGTGACTCAGGGGGCCGGGCAGATACGCAGTATTTT.

This clone was seen at least ten times. V and J are TRBV27 and TRBJ1-1; D is unclear. The CDR3 covers 13 residues. With 0 bases removed from V and 5 bases from J, the gap between germline ends came to 7 bases. From germline, CDR1 is MNHEY and CDR2 SMNVEV (reference sequence). The CDR3 is CASSLSVATEAFF. CDR3 DNA: TGTGCCAGCAGTTTATCGGTGGCAACTGAAGCTTTCTTT.

This clone is labeled as medium-sized. The genes are TRBV2 and TRBJ2-3; 10 nucleotides agree with TRBD2. The V gene's germline CDR1 is SNHLY and CDR2 FYNNEI. Losses at the gene ends were 3 bases for V and 3 bases for J; bases not matched to a gene: 6. The CDR3 runs to 16 residues. CDR3 in DNA: TGTGCCAGCAGTGATATAGCGGGGGGAATGACAGATACGCAGTATTTT. This encodes CASSDIAGGMTDTQYF. Together with reference TRBV2 and TRBJ2-3, the CDR3 gives the full variable domain: EPEVTQTPSHQVTQMGQEVILRCVPISNHLYFYWYRQILGQKVEFLVSFYNNEISEKSEIFDDQFSVERPDGSNFTLKIRSTKLEDSAMYFCASSDIAGGMTDTQYFGPGTRLTVL.

This clone has more than one count but fewer than ten. With a much larger clone just one base away, this may be a read error. The genes are TRBV28 and TRBJ2-7; 9 bases agree with TRBD1. The CDR3 contains 13 residues. From germline, CDR1 is MDHEN and CDR2 SYDVKM. The J segment lost 3 bases and the V segment lost 6 bases, leaving 3 bases of the junction unmatched. The CDR3 loop reads CASSLDRGYEQYF. In DNA form, the CDR3 reads TGTGCCAGCAGCTTGGACAGGGGCTACGAGCAGTACTTC.

V is TRBV19 and J is TRBJ1-5; no definite D call. There are 13 residues in the CDR3. Trimming removed 5 bases at V and 4 bases at J, with 9 bases between. CDR1 and CDR2 from the germline V gene are LNHDA and SQIVND (reference sequence). CDR3 DNA sequence: TGTGCCAGTAGTCTGTTGGGGAATCAGCCCCAGCATTTT. This sequence encodes CASSLLGNQPQHF.

The rearrangement joins TRBV15 to TRBJ2-5; maybe TRBD1 (5 bases). This CDR3 spans 14 amino acids. Looked up from germline, CDR1 is LNHNV and CDR2 is YYDKDF (reference sequence). V gave up 1 base and J gave up 1 base, with 7 bases separating them. The CDR3, as DNA: TGTGCCACCAGCAGAGTGACAGCCCAAGAGACCCAGTACTTC. Encoded protein: CATSRVTAQETQYF.

V is TRBV29-1 and J is TRBJ2-5, with 10 bases fitting TRBD1. The J call is doubtful: the DNA matches TRBJ2-7 better. Germline lookup yields CDR1 SQVTM and CDR2 ANQGSEA. This CDR3 contains 15 residues. The CDR3 loop reads CSVDYSGTGAHEQYF. CDR3 DNA: TGCAGCGTGGATTATAGCGGGACAGGGGCCCACGAGCAGTACTTC.

This rearrangement joins TRBV5-4 to TRBJ2-7; D could derive from TRBD1 or TRBD2 (5 bases each). This CDR3 is 15 amino acids long. Trimming shortened V by 0 bases and J by 0 bases, and 10 bases separated the two germline ends. Germline-derived CDR1 and CDR2 are SGHNT and YYREEE (reference sequence). The CDR3 loop reads CASSLGGKSSYEQYF. In DNA form, the CDR3 reads TGTGCCAGCAGCTTGGGGGGGAAAAGCTCCTACGAGCAGTACTTC.

This clone came up many times. This chain connects TRBV4-3 to TRBJ2-1; D unclear. The V and J ends lost 3 bases and 4 bases respectively, with 10 bases between them. CDR3 length equals 14 residues. Germline V lookup: CDR1 LGHNA, CDR2 YSLEER. In DNA, the CDR3 is TGCGCCAGCAGCCACGCCCTGGGGTACAATGAGCAGTTCTTC. Amino acid sequence: CASSHALGYNEQFF.

This chain joins TRBV12-5 and TRBJ2-5; D might be TRBD1 (6 bases). From germline, CDR1 is LGHNT and CDR2 FRNRAP. V dropped 3 bases and J dropped 5 bases, with 16 bases sitting between them. The CDR3 contains 15 residues. The CDR3 loop reads CASGLSGAIWETQYF. CDR3 in DNA: TGTGCTAGTGGTTTATCAGGGGCGATCTGGGAGACCCAGTACTTC.

The rearrangement uses TRBV6-6 and TRBJ2-7; D tentatively fits TRBD1 or TRBD2 (7 bases each). The CDR3 length is 15 residues. The ends were cut back, 0 bases at V and 4 bases at J, with 13 bases in the middle. Germline V gene sequence: CDR1 MNHNY, CDR2 SVGAGI (reference sequence). CDR3 protein: CASSYSGGGEYEQYF. Here the CDR3 DNA reads TGTGCCAGCAGTTACTCGGGAGGGGGCGAGTACGAGCAGTACTTC.

The V call is TRBV28, the J call TRBJ2-1; D not resolved. Germline V gives CDR1 MDHEN, CDR2 SYDVKM. V lost 1 base and J lost 6, with 19 bases in between. The CDR3 extends over 17 amino acids. In nucleotides, the CDR3 is TGTGCCAGCAGTTTATCTACCATTGGTTACCTACGCAATGAGCAGTTCTTC. It specifies CASSLSTIGYLRNEQFF.

This chain uses TRBV7-9 with TRBJ2-5; TRBD2 matches 7 bases. J gave up 4 bases and V 4 bases, and 9 bases lay outside the gene matches. CDR1 SEHNR and CDR2 FQNEAQ come from the germline V gene (reference sequence). This CDR3 is built from 15 residues. Here the CDR3 DNA reads TGTGCCAGCAGCTCTAGCGGTCCCGAGGGAGAGACCCAGTACTTC. It codes for CASSSSGPEGETQYF.

V usage is TRBV27 and J usage is TRBJ2-7; maybe TRBD1 (5 bases). Germline V lookup: CDR1 MNHEY, CDR2 SMNVEV (reference sequence). With 7 bases removed from V and 2 bases from J, the gap between germline ends came to 15 bases. This CDR3 region has 14 residues. The CDR3: CASKSDGHPYEQYF. The CDR3 nucleotides are TGTGCCAGCAAGTCCGATGGACATCCCTACGAGCAGTACTTC.

The chain joins TRBV28 to TRBJ2-1; 7 bases agree with TRBD1. The CDR3 contains 17 residues. Trimming took 6 bases from V and 7 from J; bases not matched to a gene: 18. Germline values: CDR1 MDHEN, CDR2 SYDVKM. The CDR3: CASRHDRVRGRRNEQFF. For the CDR3, the DNA is TGTGCCAGCAGACATGACAGGGTGAGGGGAAGACGGAATGAGCAGTTCTTC.

The V and J genes are TRBV9 and TRBJ2-3; no clear D. The CDR3 runs to 15 residues. Germline CDR1 SGDLS, CDR2 YYNGEE. With 0 bases removed from V and 2 bases from J, the gap between germline ends came to 10 bases. For the CDR3, the DNA is TGTGCCAGCAGCGTAGTCTCGTCAGACACAGATACGCAGTATTTT. As protein: CASSVVSSDTDTQYF.

V usage is TRBV7-9 and J usage is TRBJ1-2; unclear D gene. This CDR3 spans 16 amino acids. Trimming removed 4 bases at V and 4 bases at J, with 19 bases between. The germline V gene has CDR1 SEHNR and CDR2 FQNEAQ (reference sequence). The CDR3 loop is CASSSGSSQAFYGYTF. In nucleotides, the CDR3 is TGTGCCAGCAGCTCTGGTTCGTCGCAGGCCTTCTATGGCTACACCTTC.

This chain connects TRBV27 to TRBJ2-7; unclear D gene. Trimming removed 0 bases at V and 3 bases at J, with 6 bases between. Germline CDR1 reads MNHEY; CDR2 reads SMNVEV (reference sequence). This CDR3 is built from 13 residues. CDR3: CASSLSNGYEQYF. In nucleotides, the CDR3 is TGTGCCAGCAGTTTATCGAACGGCTACGAGCAGTACTTC.

This clone showed up just a few times. The chain uses TRBV5-8 and TRBJ1-1; D uncertain. Trimming removed 7 bases from V and 4 bases from J, with 5 bases in between. This CDR3 is 10 amino acids long. CDR1 is SGHTS, CDR2 YDEGEE, per germline. The CDR3 protein is CASLTTEAFF. The CDR3 nucleotides read TGTGCCAGCCTGACCACTGAAGCTTTCTTT.

This chain connects TRBV5-4 to TRBJ1-2; D might be TRBD1 (5 bases). Germline V gene lookup returns CDR1 SGHNT and CDR2 YYREEE (reference sequence). The CDR3 totals 14 residues. V lost 3 bases and J 6 bases, leaving 15 bases between the germline ends. CDR3 nucleotides: TGTGCCAGCAGCTGGGGACGGGGAGAGGATGGCTACACCTTC. It yields the protein CASSWGRGEDGYTF.

This clone was picked up one time. The chain is built from TRBV27 and TRBJ2-1; D remains ambiguous. V lost 2 bases and J lost 0, with 5 bases in between. Germline-derived CDR1 and CDR2 are MNHEY and SMNVEV (reference sequence). CDR3 length equals 14 residues. CDR3 region: CASSLGFSYNEQFF. CDR3 bases: TGTGCCAGCAGTTTAGGTTTCTCCTACAATGAGCAGTTCTTC.

This rearrangement joins TRBV27 to TRBJ2-7, with no clear D. V lost 5 bases to trimming and J lost 3 bases, with 14 bases between them. CDR3 length: 14 residues. CDR1 and CDR2 (germline): MNHEY, SMNVEV (reference sequence). The CDR3 region has the DNA TGTGCCAGCAGTCAAGATTTGGGGTACTACGAGCAGTACTTC. Its translation is CASSQDLGYYEQYF.

V gene TRBV29-1 combines with J gene TRBJ1-1; 8 nucleotides align to TRBD1. This CDR3 spans 12 amino acids. V shed 7 bases, J shed 4 bases, and the junction held 5 bases outside the gene matches. Germline lookup yields CDR1 SQVTM and CDR2 ANQGSEA. CDR3 in DNA: TGCAGCGCCAAAACAGGGGGCACTGAAGCTTTCTTT. It encodes CSAKTGGTEAFF.

This chain connects TRBV11-2 to TRBJ2-2; the match to TRBD2 covers 7 bases. Per germline, CDR1 SGHAT and CDR2 FQNNGV. This CDR3 is built from 14 residues. Trimming cost V 4 bases and J 10 bases; bases outside gene matches: 9. This chain's CDR3 is CASSSWAGEEELFF. The CDR3 region has the DNA TGTGCCAGCAGCTCTTGGGCGGGAGAAGAGGAGCTGTTTTTT.

The chain combines TRBV6-6 with TRBJ2-1, with TRBD2 matching over 8 bases. Losses at the gene ends were 4 bases for V and 7 bases for J; bases not matched to a gene: 6. The CDR3 is 14 residues long. In germline, CDR1 is MNHNY, CDR2 SVGAGI (reference sequence). The DNA of the CDR3 is TGTGCCAGCAGTTCCGGGACTAGTAGTAATGAGCAGTTCTTC. This gives the protein CASSSGTSSNEQFF.